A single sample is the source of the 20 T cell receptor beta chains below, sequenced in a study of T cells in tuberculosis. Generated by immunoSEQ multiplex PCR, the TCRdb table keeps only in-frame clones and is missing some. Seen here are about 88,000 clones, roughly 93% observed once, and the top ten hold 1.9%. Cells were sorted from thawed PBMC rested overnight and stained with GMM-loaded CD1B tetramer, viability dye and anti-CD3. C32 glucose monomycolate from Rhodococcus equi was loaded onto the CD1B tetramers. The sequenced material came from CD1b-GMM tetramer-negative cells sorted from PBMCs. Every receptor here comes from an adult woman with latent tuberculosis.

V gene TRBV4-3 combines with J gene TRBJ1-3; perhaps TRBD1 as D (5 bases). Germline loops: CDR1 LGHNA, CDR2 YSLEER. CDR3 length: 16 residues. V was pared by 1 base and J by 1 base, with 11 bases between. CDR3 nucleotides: TGCGCCAGCAGCCAAGTGCGGGGGGGTTCTGGAAACACCATATATTTT. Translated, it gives CASSQVRGGSGNTIYF.

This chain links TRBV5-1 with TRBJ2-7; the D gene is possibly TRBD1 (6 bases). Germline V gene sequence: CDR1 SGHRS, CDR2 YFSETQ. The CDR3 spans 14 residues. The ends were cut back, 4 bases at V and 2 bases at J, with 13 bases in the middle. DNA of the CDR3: TGCGCCAGCAGCCCCGGTCCAGGGGCCTACGAGCAGTACTTC. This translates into CASSPGPGAYEQYF.

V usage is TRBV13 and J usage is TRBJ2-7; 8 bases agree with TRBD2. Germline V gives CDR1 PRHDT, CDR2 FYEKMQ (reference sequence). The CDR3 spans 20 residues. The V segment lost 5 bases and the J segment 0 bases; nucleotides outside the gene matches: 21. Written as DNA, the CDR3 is TGTGCCAGCAGCCCCTCCTCCCTGTACAGCGGGGGCCGCTACTCCTACGAGCAGTACTTC. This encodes CASSPSSLYSGGRYSYEQYF.

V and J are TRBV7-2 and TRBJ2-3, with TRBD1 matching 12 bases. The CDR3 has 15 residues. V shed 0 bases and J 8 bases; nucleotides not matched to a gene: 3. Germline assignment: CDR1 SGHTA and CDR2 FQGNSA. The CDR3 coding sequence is TGTGCCAGCAGCTTAGCGGGACAGGGGGCCCCTACGCAGTATTTT. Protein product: CASSLAGQGAPTQYF. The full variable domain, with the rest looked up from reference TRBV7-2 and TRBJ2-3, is GAGVSQSPSNKVTEKGKDVELRCDPISGHTALYWYRQSLGQGLEFLIYFQGNSAPDKSGLPSDRFSAERTGGSVSTLTIQRTQQEDSAVYLCASSLAGQGAPTQYFGPGTRLTVL.

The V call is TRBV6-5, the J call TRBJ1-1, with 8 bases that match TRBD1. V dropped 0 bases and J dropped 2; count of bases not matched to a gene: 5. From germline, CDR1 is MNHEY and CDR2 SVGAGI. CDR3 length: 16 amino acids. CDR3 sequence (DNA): TGTGCCAGCAGTTACTCGACAGGGGCTTACAACACTGAAGCTTTCTTT. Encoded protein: CASSYSTGAYNTEAFF.

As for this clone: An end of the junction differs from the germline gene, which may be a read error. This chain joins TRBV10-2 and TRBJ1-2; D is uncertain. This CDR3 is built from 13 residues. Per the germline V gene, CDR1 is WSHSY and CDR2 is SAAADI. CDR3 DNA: TGCGCCAGCTCCCGTGGAGGCGACTATGGCTACATCTTC. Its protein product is CASSRGGDYGYIF.

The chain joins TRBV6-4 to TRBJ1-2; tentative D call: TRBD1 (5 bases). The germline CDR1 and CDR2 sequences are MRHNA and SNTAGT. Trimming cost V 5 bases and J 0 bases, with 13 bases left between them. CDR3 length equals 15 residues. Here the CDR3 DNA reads TGTGCCAGCAGTCCCATGGGGGGGGCTAACTATGGCTACACCTTC. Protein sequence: CASSPMGGANYGYTF.

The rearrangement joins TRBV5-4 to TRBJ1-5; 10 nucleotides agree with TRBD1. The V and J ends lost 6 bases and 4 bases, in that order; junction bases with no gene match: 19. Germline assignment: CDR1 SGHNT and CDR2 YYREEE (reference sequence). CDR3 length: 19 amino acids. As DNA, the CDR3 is TGTGCCAGCAATCAACGCCGCCCGGGACAGGGGCCCCCGAATCAGCCCCAGCATTTT. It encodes CASNQRRPGQGPPNQPQHF.

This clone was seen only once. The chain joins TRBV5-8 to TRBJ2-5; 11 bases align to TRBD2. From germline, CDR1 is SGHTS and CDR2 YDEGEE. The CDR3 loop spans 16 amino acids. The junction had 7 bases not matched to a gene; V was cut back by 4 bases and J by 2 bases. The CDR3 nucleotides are TGTGCCAGCAGCAAGGGAGTAGCGGGGGGGCAAGAGACCCAGTACTTC. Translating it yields CASSKGVAGGQETQYF.

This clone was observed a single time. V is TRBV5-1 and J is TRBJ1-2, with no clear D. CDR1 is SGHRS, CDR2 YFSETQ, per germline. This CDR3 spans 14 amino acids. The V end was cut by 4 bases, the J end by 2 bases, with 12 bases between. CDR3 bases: TGCGCCAGCAGCCCGCAGATCGGGAACTATGGCTACACCTTC. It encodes CASSPQIGNYGYTF.

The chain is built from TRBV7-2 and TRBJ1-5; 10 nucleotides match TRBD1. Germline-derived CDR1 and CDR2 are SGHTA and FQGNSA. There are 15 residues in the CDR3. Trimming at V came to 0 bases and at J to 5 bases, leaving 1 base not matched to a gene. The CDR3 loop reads CASSLAGQGDQPQHF. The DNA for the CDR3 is TGTGCCAGCAGCTTAGCAGGACAGGGGGATCAGCCCCAGCATTTT.

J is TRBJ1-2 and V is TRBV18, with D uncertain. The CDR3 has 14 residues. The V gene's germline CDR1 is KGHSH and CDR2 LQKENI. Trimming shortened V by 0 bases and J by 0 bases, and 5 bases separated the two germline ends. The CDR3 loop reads CASSPPQANYGYTF. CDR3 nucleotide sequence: TGTGCCAGCTCACCACCCCAGGCTAACTATGGCTACACCTTC.

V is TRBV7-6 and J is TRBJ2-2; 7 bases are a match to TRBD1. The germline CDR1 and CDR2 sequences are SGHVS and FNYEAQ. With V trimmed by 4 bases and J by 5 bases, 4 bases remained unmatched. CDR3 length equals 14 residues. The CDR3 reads CASSWDSLTGELFF. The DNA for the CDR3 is TGTGCCAGCAGCTGGGACAGTTTGACCGGGGAGCTGTTTTTT.

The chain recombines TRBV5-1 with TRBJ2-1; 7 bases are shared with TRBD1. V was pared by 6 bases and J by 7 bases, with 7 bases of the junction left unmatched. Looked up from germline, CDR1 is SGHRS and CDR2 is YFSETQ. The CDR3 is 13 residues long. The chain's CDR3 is CASNRGGPNEQFF. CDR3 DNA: TGCGCCAGCAACAGGGGTGGGCCAAATGAGCAGTTCTTC.

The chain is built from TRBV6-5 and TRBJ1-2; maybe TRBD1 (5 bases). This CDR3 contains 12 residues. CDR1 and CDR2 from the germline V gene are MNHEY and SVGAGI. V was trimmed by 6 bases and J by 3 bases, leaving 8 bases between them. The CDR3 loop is CASSREDYGYTF. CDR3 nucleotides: TGTGCCAGCAGCAGGGAGGACTATGGCTACACCTTC.

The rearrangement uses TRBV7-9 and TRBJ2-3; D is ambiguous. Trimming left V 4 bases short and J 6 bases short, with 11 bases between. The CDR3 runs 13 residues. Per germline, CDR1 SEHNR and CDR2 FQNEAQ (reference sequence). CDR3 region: CASSYALEDTQYF. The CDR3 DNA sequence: TGTGCCAGCAGCTACGCACTCGAGGATACGCAGTATTTT.

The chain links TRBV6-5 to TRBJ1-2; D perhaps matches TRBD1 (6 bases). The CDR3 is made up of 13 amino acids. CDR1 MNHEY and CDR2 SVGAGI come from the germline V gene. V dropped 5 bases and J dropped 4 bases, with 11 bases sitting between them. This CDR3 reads CASSRRTVYGYTF. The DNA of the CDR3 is TGTGCCAGCAGTCGTCGGACAGTCTATGGCTACACCTTC.

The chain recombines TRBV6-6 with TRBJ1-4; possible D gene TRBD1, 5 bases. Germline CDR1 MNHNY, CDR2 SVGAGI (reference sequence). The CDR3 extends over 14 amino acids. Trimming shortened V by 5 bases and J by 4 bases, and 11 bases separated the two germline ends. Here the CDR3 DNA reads TGTGCCAGCAGTGGCGGGACCTATAATGAAAAACTGTTTTTT. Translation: CASSGGTYNEKLFF.

The CDR3 DNA is TGCGCCAGCAGCCCTTCCAGGGGGCCCTATGGCTACACCTTC. Its translation: CASSPSRGPYGYTF. The genes are TRBV4-3 and TRBJ1-2, with 8 bases that match TRBD1. From germline, CDR1 is LGHNA and CDR2 YSLEER. Losses at the gene ends were 4 bases for V and 4 bases for J; bases not matched to a gene: 5. The CDR3 runs to 14 residues.

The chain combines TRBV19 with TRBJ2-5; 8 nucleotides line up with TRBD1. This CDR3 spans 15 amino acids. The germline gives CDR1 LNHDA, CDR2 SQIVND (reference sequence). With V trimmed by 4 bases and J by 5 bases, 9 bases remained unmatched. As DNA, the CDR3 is TGTGCCAGTAGTACCACCGGGACAGGAAGTGAGACCCAGTACTTC. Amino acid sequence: CASSTTGTGSETQYF.